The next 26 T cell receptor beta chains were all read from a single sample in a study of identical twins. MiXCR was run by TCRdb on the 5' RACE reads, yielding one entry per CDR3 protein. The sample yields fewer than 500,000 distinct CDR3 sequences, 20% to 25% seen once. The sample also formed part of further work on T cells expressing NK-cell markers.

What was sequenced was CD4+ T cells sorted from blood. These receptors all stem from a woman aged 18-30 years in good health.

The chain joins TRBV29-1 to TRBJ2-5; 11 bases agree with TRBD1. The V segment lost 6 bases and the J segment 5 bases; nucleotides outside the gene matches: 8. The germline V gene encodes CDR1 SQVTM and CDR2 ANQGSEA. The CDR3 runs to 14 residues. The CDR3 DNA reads TGCAGCGTATCTCGGACAGGGGGCAGGGAGACCCAGTACTTC. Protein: CSVSRTGGRETQYF.

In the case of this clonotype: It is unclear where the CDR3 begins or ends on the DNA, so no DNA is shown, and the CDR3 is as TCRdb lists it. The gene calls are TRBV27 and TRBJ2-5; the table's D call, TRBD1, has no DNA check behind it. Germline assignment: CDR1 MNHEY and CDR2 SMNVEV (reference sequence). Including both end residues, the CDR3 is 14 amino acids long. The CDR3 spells CASSSSGGLSTQYF.

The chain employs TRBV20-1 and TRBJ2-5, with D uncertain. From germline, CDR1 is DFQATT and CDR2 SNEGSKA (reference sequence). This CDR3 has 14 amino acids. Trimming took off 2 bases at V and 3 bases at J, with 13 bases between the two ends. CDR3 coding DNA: TGCAGTGCTAGAAAAGGGTCCAATAAAGAGACCCAGTACTTC. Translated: CSARKGSNKETQYF.

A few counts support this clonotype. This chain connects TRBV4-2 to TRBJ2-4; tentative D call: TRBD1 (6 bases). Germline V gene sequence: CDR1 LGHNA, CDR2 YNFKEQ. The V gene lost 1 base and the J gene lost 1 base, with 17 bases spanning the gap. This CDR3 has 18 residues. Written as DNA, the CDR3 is TGTGCCAGCAGCCAAGGTGTCGGGGACATGTCGGCCAAAAACATTCAGTACTTC. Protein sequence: CASSQGVGDMSAKNIQYF.

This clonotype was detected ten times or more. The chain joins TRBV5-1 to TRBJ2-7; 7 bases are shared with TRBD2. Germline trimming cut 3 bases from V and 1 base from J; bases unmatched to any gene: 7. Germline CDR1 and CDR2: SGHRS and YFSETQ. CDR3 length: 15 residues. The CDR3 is CASSWLAGGSYEQYF. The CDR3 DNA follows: TGCGCCAGCAGCTGGTTAGCGGGTGGTTCCTACGAGCAGTACTTC.

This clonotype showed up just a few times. The CDR3 loop reads CATTGDSNYEQYF. The CDR3 bases are TGTGCCACCACGGGGGACTCCAATTACGAGCAGTACTTC. The rearrangement joins TRBV15 to TRBJ2-7, with TRBD2 as a possible D gene (6 bases). CDR3 length: 13 amino acids. V dropped 7 bases and J dropped 4 bases, with 14 bases sitting between them. Germline loops: CDR1 LNHNV, CDR2 YYDKDF (reference sequence).

Here the CDR3 reads CASSLGLPGGDTQYF. CDR3 in DNA: TGTGCCAGCAGCTTAGGTCTCCCTGGGGGAGATACGCAGTATTTT. The chain recombines TRBV7-3 with TRBJ2-3; the D call may be TRBD1 or TRBD2 (5 bases each). V was shortened by 2 bases and J by 5 bases, with 14 bases between the two germline ends. The germline V gene encodes CDR1 SGHTA and CDR2 FQGTGA. The CDR3 has 15 amino acids.

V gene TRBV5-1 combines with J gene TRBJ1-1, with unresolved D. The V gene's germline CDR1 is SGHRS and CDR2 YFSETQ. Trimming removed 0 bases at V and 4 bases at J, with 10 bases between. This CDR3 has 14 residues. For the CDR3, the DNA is TGCGCCAGCAGCTTGGCCAGCTTGAGCACTGAAGCTTTCTTT. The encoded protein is CASSLASLSTEAFF.

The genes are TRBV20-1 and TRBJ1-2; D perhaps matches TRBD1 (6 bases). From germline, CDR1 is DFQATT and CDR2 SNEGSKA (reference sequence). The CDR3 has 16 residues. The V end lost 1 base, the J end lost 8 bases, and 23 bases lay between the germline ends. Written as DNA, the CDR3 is TGCAGTGCTAGAGTGGAAGCTATGCTGGGGGCCGGGGGCTACACCTTC. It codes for CSARVEAMLGAGGYTF.

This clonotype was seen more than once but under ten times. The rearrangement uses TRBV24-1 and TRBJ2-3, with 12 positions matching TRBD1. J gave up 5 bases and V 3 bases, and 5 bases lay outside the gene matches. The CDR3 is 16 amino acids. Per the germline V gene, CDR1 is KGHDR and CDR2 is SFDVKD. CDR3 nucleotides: TGTGCCACCAGTGATGGGGACAGGGGGCACGGAGATACGCAGTATTTT. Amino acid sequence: CATSDGDRGHGDTQYF.

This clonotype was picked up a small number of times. The CDR3 region is CASSWMGGAYNEQFF. The CDR3 DNA reads TGTGCCAGCAGCTGGATGGGGGGGGCCTACAATGAGCAGTTCTTC. V usage is TRBV7-3 and J usage is TRBJ2-1; 7 bases line up with TRBD2. The ends lost 4 bases at V and 2 bases at J; junction bases unmatched: 5. CDR1 is SGHTA, CDR2 FQGTGA, per germline. The CDR3 runs 15 residues.

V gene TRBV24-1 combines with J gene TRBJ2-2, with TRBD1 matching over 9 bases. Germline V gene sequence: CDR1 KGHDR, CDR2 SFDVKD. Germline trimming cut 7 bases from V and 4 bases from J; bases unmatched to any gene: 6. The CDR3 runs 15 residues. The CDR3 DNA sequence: TGTGCCACCAGCGGGACAGGGACGGGCACCGGGGAGCTGTTTTTT. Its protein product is CATSGTGTGTGELFF.

The CDR3 loop is CSARRTHMDIQYF. The CDR3 DNA reads as TGCAGTGCTCGTCGGACACATATGGACATTCAGTACTTC. This chain links TRBV20-1 with TRBJ2-4; D may be TRBD1 (5 bases). Germline CDR1 is DFQATT and CDR2 is SNEGSKA (reference sequence). V gave up 5 bases and J gave up 8 bases, with 16 bases separating them. The CDR3 consists of 13 residues.

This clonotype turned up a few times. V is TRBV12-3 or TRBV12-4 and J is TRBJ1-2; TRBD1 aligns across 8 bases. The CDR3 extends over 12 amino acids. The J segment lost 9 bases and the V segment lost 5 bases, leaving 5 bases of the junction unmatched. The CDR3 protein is CASSDRGYRYTF. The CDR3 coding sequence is TGTGCCAGCAGTGACAGGGGTTATCGCTACACCTTC.

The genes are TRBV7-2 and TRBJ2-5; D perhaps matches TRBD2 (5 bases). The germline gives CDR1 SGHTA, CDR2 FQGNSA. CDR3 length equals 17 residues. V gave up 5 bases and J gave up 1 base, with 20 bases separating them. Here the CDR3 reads CASSPSLASRAQETQYF. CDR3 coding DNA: TGTGCCAGCAGCCCTTCCCTGGCTAGCCGGGCCCAAGAGACCCAGTACTTC.

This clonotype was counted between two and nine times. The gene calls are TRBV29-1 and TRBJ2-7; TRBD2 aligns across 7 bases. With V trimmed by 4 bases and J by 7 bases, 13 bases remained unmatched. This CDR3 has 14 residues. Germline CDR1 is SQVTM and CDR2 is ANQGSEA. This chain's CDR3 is CSVVSMGRAGEQYF. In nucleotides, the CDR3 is TGCAGCGTTGTCTCCATGGGGAGGGCTGGGGAGCAGTACTTC.

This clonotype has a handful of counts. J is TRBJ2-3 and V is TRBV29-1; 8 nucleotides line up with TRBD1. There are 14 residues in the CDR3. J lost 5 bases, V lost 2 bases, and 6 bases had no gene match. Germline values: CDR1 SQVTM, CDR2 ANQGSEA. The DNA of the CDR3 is TGCAGCGTTGAACGACAGGGGCCCAGAGATACGCAGTATTTT. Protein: CSVERQGPRDTQYF.

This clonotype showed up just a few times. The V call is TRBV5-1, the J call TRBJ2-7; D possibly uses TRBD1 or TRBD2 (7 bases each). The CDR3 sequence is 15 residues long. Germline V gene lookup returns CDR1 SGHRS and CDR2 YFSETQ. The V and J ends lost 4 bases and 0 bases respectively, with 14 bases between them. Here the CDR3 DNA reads TGCGCCAGCAGCCGAGGGGGGGACAGCTCCTACGAGCAGTACTTC. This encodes CASSRGGDSSYEQYF.

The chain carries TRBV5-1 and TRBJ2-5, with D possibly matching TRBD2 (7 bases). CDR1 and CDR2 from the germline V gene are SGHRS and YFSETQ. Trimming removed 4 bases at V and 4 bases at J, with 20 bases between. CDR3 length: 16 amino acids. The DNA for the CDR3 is TGCGCCAGCAGCCCGAGGGGGGGGGCGCAACCAGAGACCCAGTACTTC. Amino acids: CASSPRGGAQPETQYF. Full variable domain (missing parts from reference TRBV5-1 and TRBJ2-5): KAGVTQTPRYLIKTRGQQVTLSCSPISGHRSVSWYQQTPGQGLQFLFEYFSETQRNKGNFPGRFSGRQFSNSRSEMNVSTLELGDSALYLCASSPRGGAQPETQYFGPGTRLLVL.

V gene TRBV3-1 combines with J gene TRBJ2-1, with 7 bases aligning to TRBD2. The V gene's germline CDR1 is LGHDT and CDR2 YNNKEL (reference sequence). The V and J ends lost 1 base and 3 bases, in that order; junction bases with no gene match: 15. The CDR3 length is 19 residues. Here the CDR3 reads CASSQGLLPPGGNYNEQFF. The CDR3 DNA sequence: TGTGCCAGCAGCCAAGGACTCCTTCCGCCGGGGGGAAACTACAATGAGCAGTTCTTC.

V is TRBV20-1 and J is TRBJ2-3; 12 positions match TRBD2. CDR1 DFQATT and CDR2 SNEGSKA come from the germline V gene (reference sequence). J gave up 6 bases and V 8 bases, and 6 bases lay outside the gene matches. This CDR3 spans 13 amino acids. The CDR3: CSSGLAGMDTQYF. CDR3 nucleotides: TGCAGTTCTGGACTAGCGGGGATGGATACGCAGTATTTT.

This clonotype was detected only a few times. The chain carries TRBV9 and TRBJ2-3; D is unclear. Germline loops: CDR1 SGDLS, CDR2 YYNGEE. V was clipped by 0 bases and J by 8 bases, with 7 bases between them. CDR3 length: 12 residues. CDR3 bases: TGTGCCAGCAGCGTAGACAGAAGTACGCAGTATTTT. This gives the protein CASSVDRSTQYF.

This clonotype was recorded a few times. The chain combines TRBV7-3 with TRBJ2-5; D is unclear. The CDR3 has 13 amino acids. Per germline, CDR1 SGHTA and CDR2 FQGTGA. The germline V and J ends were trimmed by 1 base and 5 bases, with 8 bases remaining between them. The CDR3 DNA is TGTGCCAGCAGCTTAAGGGCCTCGGAGACCCAGTACTTC. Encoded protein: CASSLRASETQYF.

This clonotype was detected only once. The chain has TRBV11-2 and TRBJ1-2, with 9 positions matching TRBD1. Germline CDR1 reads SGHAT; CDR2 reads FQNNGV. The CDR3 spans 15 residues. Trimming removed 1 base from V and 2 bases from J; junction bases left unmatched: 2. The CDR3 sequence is CASSLGDRVNYGYTF. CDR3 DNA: TGTGCCAGCAGCTTAGGGGACAGGGTAAACTATGGCTACACCTTC.

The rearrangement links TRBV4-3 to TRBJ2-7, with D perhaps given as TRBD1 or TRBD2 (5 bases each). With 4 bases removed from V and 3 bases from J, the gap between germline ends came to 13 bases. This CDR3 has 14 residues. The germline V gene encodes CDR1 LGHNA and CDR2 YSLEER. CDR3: CASSPWDGHYEQYF. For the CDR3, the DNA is TGCGCCAGCAGCCCGTGGGACGGCCACTACGAGCAGTACTTC.

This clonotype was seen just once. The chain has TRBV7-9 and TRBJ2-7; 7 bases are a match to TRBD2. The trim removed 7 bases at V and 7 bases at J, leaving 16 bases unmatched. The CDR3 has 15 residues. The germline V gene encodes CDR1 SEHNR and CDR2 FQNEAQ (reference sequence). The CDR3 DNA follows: TGTGCCAGCACCAGCTTAGCGACGCCAGCGGGGGAGCAGTACTTC. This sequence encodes CASTSLATPAGEQYF.